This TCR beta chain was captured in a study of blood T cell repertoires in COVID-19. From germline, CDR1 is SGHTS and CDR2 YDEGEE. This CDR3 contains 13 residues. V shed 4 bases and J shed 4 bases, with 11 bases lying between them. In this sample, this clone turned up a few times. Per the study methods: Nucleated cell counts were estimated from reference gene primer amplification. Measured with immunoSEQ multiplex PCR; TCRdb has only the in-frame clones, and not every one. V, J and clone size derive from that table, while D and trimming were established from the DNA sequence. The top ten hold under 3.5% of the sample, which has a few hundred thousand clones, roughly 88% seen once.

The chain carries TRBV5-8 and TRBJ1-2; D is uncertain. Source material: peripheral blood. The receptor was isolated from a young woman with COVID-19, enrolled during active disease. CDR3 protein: CASSPANGYGYTF. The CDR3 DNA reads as TGTGCCAGCAGCCCCGCTAATGGCTATGGCTACACCTTC.